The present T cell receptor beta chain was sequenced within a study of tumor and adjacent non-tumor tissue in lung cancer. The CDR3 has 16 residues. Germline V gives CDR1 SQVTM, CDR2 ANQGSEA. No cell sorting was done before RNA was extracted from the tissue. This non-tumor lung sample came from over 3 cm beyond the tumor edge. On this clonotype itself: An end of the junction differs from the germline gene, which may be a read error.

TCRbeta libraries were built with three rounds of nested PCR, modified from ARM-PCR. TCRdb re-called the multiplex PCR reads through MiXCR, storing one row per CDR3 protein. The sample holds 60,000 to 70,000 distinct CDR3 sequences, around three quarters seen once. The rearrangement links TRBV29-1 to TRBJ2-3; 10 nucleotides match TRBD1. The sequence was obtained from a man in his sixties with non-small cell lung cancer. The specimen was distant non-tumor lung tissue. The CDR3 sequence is CSIGTSGTGVADTQYF. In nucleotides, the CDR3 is TGTAGCATCGGTACAAGCGGGACAGGGGTCGCAGATACGCAGTATTTT.